These 19 T cell receptor beta chains came from one sample sequenced in a study of human thymus T cells. Resections from corrective heart surgery provided thymus tissue. TCRdb's table, derived via immunoSEQ multiplex PCR, lists solely in-frame clones and lacks some. The table has 100,000 to 150,000 clones, around 94% seen once. The source material was thymus tissue. Every receptor here comes from a boy under two years old with a congenital heart defect but otherwise immunologically healthy.

This sequence joins TRBV6-1 and TRBJ2-5; D not certain. The length of the CDR3 is 12 residues. The V and J ends lost 8 bases and 2 bases respectively, with 9 bases between them. The germline V gene encodes CDR1 MNHNS and CDR2 SASEGT. The DNA for the CDR3 is TGTGCCAGCTCTAGGAAGCAAGAGACCCAGTACTTC. It translates to CASSRKQETQYF.

This sequence joins TRBV7-8 and TRBJ2-3; 7 bases are shared with TRBD2. The CDR3 is made up of 16 amino acids. Germline assignment: CDR1 SGHVS and CDR2 FQNEAQ. The trim removed 3 bases at V and 6 bases at J, leaving 12 bases unmatched. The CDR3 DNA reads as TGTGCCAGCAGCTTTCTCTCCTCGCGGGGGTGGGATACGCAGTATTTT. It is translated as CASSFLSSRGWDTQYF.

The chain links TRBV10-3 to TRBJ1-5; possibly TRBD1 for D (6 bases). Trimming left V 2 bases short and J 2 bases short, with 16 bases between. From germline, CDR1 is ENHRY and CDR2 SYGVKD. CDR3 length equals 17 residues. Here the CDR3 reads CAISEDRPRLGNQPQHF. In DNA form, the CDR3 reads TGTGCCATCAGTGAGGACAGGCCACGCCTCGGCAATCAGCCCCAGCATTTT.

This chain links TRBV9 with TRBJ2-1; 10 bases match TRBD1. CDR1 SGDLS and CDR2 YYNGEE come from the germline V gene. This CDR3 has 16 amino acids. The trim removed 4 bases at V and 7 bases at J, leaving 11 bases unmatched. The CDR3 reads CASSLQDRGLGNEQFF. The DNA for the CDR3 is TGTGCCAGCAGCCTCCAGGACAGGGGGTTGGGGAATGAGCAGTTCTTC. The variable domain in full, completed from reference TRBV9 and TRBJ2-1, reads DSGVTQTPKHLITATGQRVTLRCSPRSGDLSVYWYQQSLDQGLQFLIQYYNGEERAKGNILERFSAQQFPDLHSELNLSSLELGDSALYFCASSLQDRGLGNEQFFGPGTRLTVL.

Points on this clone: One end of the junction fails to match germline, which may point to a read error. This chain joins TRBV28 and TRBJ1-5; D possibly corresponds to TRBD1 (6 bases). There are 16 residues in the CDR3. Germline CDR1 MDHEN, CDR2 SYDVKM. As DNA, the CDR3 is TGTGCCGGCAGTTGCCCCAGGGGCGGAAGCAATCAGCCCCAGCATTTT. Translating gives CAGSCPRGGSNQPQHF. The full variable domain, in which reference TRBV28 and TRBJ1-5 provide the parts outside the CDR3, is DVKVTQSSRYLVKRTGEKVFLECVQDMDHENMFWYRQDPGLGLRLIYFSYDVKMKEKGDIPEGYSVSREKKERFSLILESASTNQTSMYLCAGSCPRGGSNQPQHFGDGTRLSIL.

The rearrangement joins TRBV4-1 to TRBJ2-7; 10 bases are shared with TRBD1. The V and J ends lost 1 base and 3 bases, in that order; junction bases with no gene match: 12. CDR1 and CDR2 (germline): MGHRA, YSYEKL. The CDR3 covers 18 residues. CDR3 region: CASSQVRENGTGVYEQYF. The CDR3 bases are TGCGCCAGCAGCCAAGTTCGGGAAAACGGGACAGGGGTCTACGAGCAGTACTTC.

V gene TRBV21-1 combines with J gene TRBJ2-6; the D call TRBD2 from the table was never checked on the DNA. TRBV21-1 is annotated as a pseudogene. This CDR3 region has 19 residues. The CDR3 bases are TGTGCCAGCAGCGAAGGTCCTCTCCCACTCCTCTCTGGGGCCAACGTCCTGACTTTC. It yields the protein CASSEGPLPLLSGANVLTF.

The V call is TRBV27, the J call TRBJ2-5, with 10 bases matching TRBD2. V lost 6 bases, J lost 2 bases, and 15 bases stayed unmatched. This CDR3 comprises 18 residues. Germline V gene data show CDR1 as MNHEY and CDR2 as SMNVEV (reference sequence). The CDR3 region is CASSLGRPAGGRQETQYF. The CDR3 DNA is TGTGCCAGCAGCTTAGGCCGCCCAGCGGGGGGGCGTCAAGAGACCCAGTACTTC.

The chain is built from TRBV5-1 and TRBJ2-7; TRBD1 agrees at 7 bases. CDR1 is SGHRS and CDR2 is YFSETQ in the germline V gene. Losses at the gene ends were 1 base for V and 2 bases for J; bases not matched to a gene: 0. The CDR3 is 13 amino acids. The CDR3 DNA follows: TGCGCCAGCAGCTTGCAGGGGGCCTACGAGCAGTACTTC. Protein sequence: CASSLQGAYEQYF.

The V call is TRBV7-2, the J call TRBJ1-2; perhaps TRBD1 as D (5 bases). The V end was cut by 5 bases, the J end by 2 bases, with 15 bases between. In germline, CDR1 is SGHTA, CDR2 FQGNSA. This CDR3 has 15 amino acids. The chain's CDR3 is CASSPRWSGNYGYTF. The CDR3 nucleotides read TGTGCCAGCAGCCCCCGATGGTCAGGGAACTATGGCTACACCTTC. Supplemented by reference TRBV7-2 and TRBJ1-2, the full variable domain reads GAGVSQSPSNKVTEKGKDVELRCDPISGHTALYWYRQSLGQGLEFLIYFQGNSAPDKSGLPSDRFSAERTGGSVSTLTIQRTQQEDSAVYLCASSPRWSGNYGYTFGSGTRLTVV.

The V gene is TRBV5-4, the J gene TRBJ2-1, with 8 positions matching TRBD2. J gave up 5 bases and V 4 bases, and 8 bases lay outside the gene matches. This CDR3 region has 15 residues. In germline, CDR1 is SGHNT, CDR2 YYREEE (reference sequence). This chain's CDR3 is CASSPGGRGNNEQFF. The CDR3 DNA is TGTGCCAGCAGCCCGGGGGGGCGGGGGAACAATGAGCAGTTCTTC.

The chain couples TRBV4-3 to TRBJ2-7; 10 positions match TRBD1. CDR1 and CDR2 from the germline V gene are LGHNA and YSLEER. This CDR3 region has 13 residues. Trimming cost V 3 bases and J 5 bases; bases outside gene matches: 1. CDR3 bases: TGCGCCAGCAGCCAGGGGACAGGGGACGAGCAGTACTTC. Encoded protein: CASSQGTGDEQYF.

The chain couples TRBV28 to TRBJ2-7; unclear D gene. The V gene lost 4 bases and the J gene lost 6 bases, with 4 bases spanning the gap. The germline CDR1 and CDR2 sequences are MDHEN and SYDVKM. There are 10 residues in the CDR3. CDR3 DNA sequence: TGTGCCAGCAGTTCGACCGAGCAGTACTTC. Its protein product is CASSSTEQYF. Supplemented by reference TRBV28 and TRBJ2-7, the full variable domain reads DVKVTQSSRYLVKRTGEKVFLECVQDMDHENMFWYRQDPGLGLRLIYFSYDVKMKEKGDIPEGYSVSREKKERFSLILESASTNQTSMYLCASSSTEQYFGPGTRLTVT.

The chain employs TRBV10-3 and TRBJ1-2; D is perhaps TRBD1 (5 bases). The CDR3 extends over 16 amino acids. The V end lost 3 bases, the J end lost 4 bases, and 18 bases lay between the germline ends. CDR1 is ENHRY, CDR2 SYGVKD, per germline. The CDR3 coding sequence is TGTGCCATCAGTGATAAGCAGGGACGGCGGATCTATGGCTACACCTTC. Translating it yields CAISDKQGRRIYGYTF.

This chain links TRBV5-1 with TRBJ2-1; D remains unclear. Germline CDR1 SGHRS, CDR2 YFSETQ. Deletions cut 4 bases from V and 9 bases from J, with 11 bases between. The CDR3 is made up of 12 amino acids. The CDR3 nucleotides read TGCGCCAGCAGCCCGGGTTCGGGTGAGCAGTTCTTC. It translates to CASSPGSGEQFF.

V usage is TRBV18 and J usage is TRBJ2-3; unclear D gene. The CDR3 totals 15 residues. Trimming shortened V by 4 bases and J by 4 bases, and 15 bases separated the two germline ends. Germline values: CDR1 KGHSH, CDR2 LQKENI. CDR3 in amino acids: CASSLLFVNPDTQYF. The DNA of the CDR3 is TGTGCCAGCTCACTCCTGTTTGTGAACCCAGATACGCAGTATTTT.

This rearrangement joins TRBV5-1 to TRBJ1-1; TRBD1 aligns across 9 bases. Trimming took 1 base from V and 4 from J; bases not matched to a gene: 2. The CDR3 runs to 14 residues. CDR1 is SGHRS, CDR2 YFSETQ, per germline. The DNA for the CDR3 is TGCGCCAGCAGCTTGACAGGGGGCTTCACTGAAGCTTTCTTT. Protein sequence: CASSLTGGFTEAFF.

The chain combines TRBV6-1 with TRBJ2-3; D might be TRBD1 or TRBD2, each matching 5 bases. Looked up from germline, CDR1 is MNHNS and CDR2 is SASEGT. V lost 5 bases and J lost 4, with 13 bases in between. This CDR3 region has 14 residues. CDR3 protein: CASSTSGAADTQYF. CDR3 sequence (DNA): TGTGCCAGCAGTACGTCCGGGGCTGCAGATACGCAGTATTTT.

This clone has a single count. This chain joins TRBV11-3 and TRBJ2-1; 7 nucleotides line up with TRBD1. Unmatched junction bases numbered 7, after V lost 5 bases and J lost 0 bases. Germline V gene sequence: CDR1 SGHNT, CDR2 YENEEA. The CDR3 consists of 16 residues. The CDR3 here is CASSPTRTGSYNEQFF. CDR3 sequence (DNA): TGTGCCAGCAGCCCGACTCGGACAGGCTCCTACAATGAGCAGTTCTTC. Complete variable domain (other parts from reference TRBV11-3 and TRBJ2-1): EAGVVQSPRYKIIEKKQPVAFWCNPISGHNTLYWYLQNLGQGPELLIRYENEEAVDDSQLPKDRFSAERLKGVDSTLKIQPAELGDSAVYLCASSPTRTGSYNEQFFGPGTRLTVL.